A single sample is the source of the 28 T cell receptor beta chains below, sequenced in a study of T cell responses to AZD1222 COVID-19 vaccine. Profiling relied on immunoSEQ multiplex PCR, and the TCRdb table lists in-frame clones only, not all of them. The table has tens of thousands of clones, approximately 80% seen once. Sequencing was performed on peripheral blood, taken on day 0 of AZD1222 vaccination. The source is an adult in good health.

V is TRBV3-1 (or the pseudogene TRBV3-2) and J is TRBJ2-1; 7 bases map to TRBD2. This CDR3 comprises 17 residues. Germline-derived CDR1 and CDR2 are LGHDT and YNNKEL (reference sequence). The V and J ends lost 6 bases and 5 bases, in that order; junction bases with no gene match: 16. The CDR3 spells CASSLSFRAGRDNEQFF. The CDR3 DNA sequence: TGTGCCAGCAGTCTTTCCTTTCGGGCAGGGAGGGACAATGAGCAGTTCTTC.

The rearrangement uses TRBV9 and TRBJ2-3; 9 nucleotides line up with TRBD2. Germline V gene sequence: CDR1 SGDLS, CDR2 YYNGEE. J lost 5 bases, V lost 4 bases, and 8 bases had no gene match. This CDR3 has 15 residues. CDR3 nucleotide sequence: TGTGCCAGCAGCCTTAGCGGGGGCCCCGGAGATACGCAGTATTTT. It codes for CASSLSGGPGDTQYF.

This sequence joins TRBV12-3 or TRBV12-4 and TRBJ2-2; D uncertain. The CDR3 totals 11 residues. Trimming shortened V by 6 bases and J by 5 bases, and 4 bases separated the two germline ends. The CDR3 is CASRITGELFF. CDR3 DNA sequence: TGTGCCAGCAGGATTACCGGGGAGCTGTTTTTT.

This CDR3 reads CASTPPGGIYEQYF. In DNA form, the CDR3 reads TGTGCCAGCACCCCCCCCGGCGGTATTTACGAGCAGTACTTC. This chain joins TRBV11-2 and TRBJ2-7, with D unresolved. Germline CDR1 is SGHAT and CDR2 is FQNNGV. The CDR3 has 14 residues. Trimming pared 7 bases from V and 4 bases from J, leaving 17 bases between.

The table lists this clone with a few counts. The chain couples TRBV6-4 to TRBJ2-3; TRBD1 might be the D (5 bases). Per germline, CDR1 MRHNA and CDR2 SNTAGT. This CDR3 has 14 amino acids. Trimming cost V 0 bases and J 1 base, with 5 bases left between them. The CDR3 bases are TGTGCCAGCAGTGACTCGACAGGCACAGATACGCAGTATTTT. The encoded protein is CASSDSTGTDTQYF.

The chain couples TRBV2 to TRBJ1-4, with a weak D call TRBD1 (5 bases). Trimming took off 6 bases at V and 7 bases at J, with 15 bases between the two ends. Looked up from germline, CDR1 is SNHLY and CDR2 is FYNNEI. This CDR3 comprises 14 residues. The CDR3 here is CASRAGPGSEKLFF. As DNA, the CDR3 is TGTGCCAGCAGGGCGGGACCCGGGAGTGAAAAACTGTTTTTT.

This chain links TRBV27 with TRBJ2-7, with 8 bases that match TRBD1. The CDR3 runs 14 residues. Unmatched junction bases numbered 3, after V lost 5 bases and J lost 0 bases. Germline values: CDR1 MNHEY, CDR2 SMNVEV (reference sequence). CDR3 residues: CASSRTGRSYEQYF. DNA for the CDR3: TGTGCCAGCAGTCGGACAGGGCGCTCCTACGAGCAGTACTTC.

The chain has TRBV10-3 and TRBJ2-7; maybe TRBD1 (6 bases). V was cut by 4 bases and J by 5 bases, with 21 bases left in between. CDR1 ENHRY and CDR2 SYGVKD come from the germline V gene. CDR3 length: 16 residues. CDR3 amino acids: CAISVSWAGVKNEQYF. In DNA form, the CDR3 reads TGTGCCATCAGTGTAAGTTGGGCAGGGGTTAAGAACGAGCAGTACTTC.

The gene calls are TRBV19 and TRBJ2-2; no clear D. V was pared by 3 bases and J by 4 bases, with 6 bases between. Germline loops: CDR1 LNHDA, CDR2 SQIVND (reference sequence). This CDR3 comprises 13 residues. The CDR3 protein is CASSIGFTGELFF. The CDR3 nucleotides are TGTGCCAGTAGTATTGGGTTCACCGGGGAGCTGTTTTTT. The variable domain in full, with the rest retrieved from reference TRBV19 and TRBJ2-2, is DGGITQSPKYLFRKEGQNVTLSCEQNLNHDAMYWYRQDPGQGLRLIYYSQIVNDFQKGDIAEGYSVSREKKESFPLTVTSAQKNPTAFYLCASSIGFTGELFFGEGSRLTVL.

This clone has just a few counts. This sequence joins TRBV10-3 and TRBJ1-6, with D perhaps TRBD1 (5 bases). Germline V gives CDR1 ENHRY, CDR2 SYGVKD. The V and J ends lost 7 bases and 3 bases respectively, with 10 bases between them. This CDR3 is 14 amino acids long. The DNA for the CDR3 is TGTGCCATCATGGACACCAGCTATAATTCACCCCTCCACTTT. This gives the protein CAIMDTSYNSPLHF.

The J gene is TRBJ1-1, the V gene TRBV7-2; D is ambiguous. The CDR3 consists of 15 residues. The V gene lost 5 bases and the J gene lost 1 base, with 14 bases spanning the gap. Looked up from germline, CDR1 is SGHTA and CDR2 is FQGNSA. As DNA, the CDR3 is TGTGCCAGCAGCCCCTCTTTTCTGGGGAACACTGAAGCTTTCTTT. Residues: CASSPSFLGNTEAFF.

The rearrangement joins TRBV11-2 to TRBJ2-7, with D possibly TRBD1 on 6 matching bases. There are 15 residues in the CDR3. CDR1 is SGHAT, CDR2 FQNNGV, per germline. Trimming left V 0 bases short and J 2 bases short, with 11 bases between. Written as DNA, the CDR3 is TGTGCCAGCAGCTTAGATATGGCAGGGGCCTACGAGCAGTACTTC. Translated: CASSLDMAGAYEQYF.

The chain recombines TRBV5-4 with TRBJ1-4, with TRBD1 identical over 10 bases. The CDR3 extends over 16 amino acids. From germline, CDR1 is SGHNT and CDR2 YYREEE (reference sequence). V was pared by 4 bases and J by 8 bases, with 11 bases of the junction left unmatched. The CDR3 region has the DNA TGTGCCAGCAGCCCCGACGACAGGGGGCGCCAGGAAAAACTGTTTTTT. This translates into CASSPDDRGRQEKLFF.

V is TRBV19 and J is TRBJ1-6; D is perhaps TRBD1 (5 bases). This CDR3 contains 15 residues. Germline assignment: CDR1 LNHDA and CDR2 SQIVND (reference sequence). V lost 1 base, J lost 8 bases, and 12 bases lay in between. The CDR3 sequence: CASSIAGTADSPLHF. DNA of the CDR3: TGTGCCAGTAGTATAGCCGGGACTGCGGATTCACCCCTCCACTTT.

The genes are TRBV20-1 and TRBJ1-2; the match to TRBD1 covers 7 bases. V lost 3 bases and J lost 4; bases outside the gene matches: 11. This CDR3 region has 15 residues. Germline V gene lookup returns CDR1 DFQATT and CDR2 SNEGSKA (reference sequence). CDR3 region: CSASPGGLRGYGYTF. The CDR3 DNA follows: TGCAGTGCTAGTCCAGGGGGACTCAGAGGCTATGGCTACACCTTC.

The chain links TRBV7-2 to TRBJ1-4; a weak D match, TRBD1 (5 bases). Deletions cut 5 bases from V and 8 bases from J, with 15 bases between. This CDR3 contains 14 residues. In germline, CDR1 is SGHTA, CDR2 FQGNSA. For the CDR3, the DNA is TGTGCCAGCAGCCAGAGAGGGGCGCGGGAAAAACTGTTTTTT. This codes for CASSQRGAREKLFF.

This clone has ten or more counts. This CDR3 is also generated by other DNA sequences in the sample. This chain connects TRBV5-1 to TRBJ1-1, with D unclear. Per germline, CDR1 SGHRS and CDR2 YFSETQ. V was cut by 0 bases and J by 0 bases, with 6 bases left in between. The CDR3 spans 14 residues. The CDR3 sequence: CASSLDGMNTEAFF. The CDR3 DNA sequence: TGCGCCAGCAGCTTGGACGGGATGAACACTGAAGCTTTCTTT.

The chain has TRBV6-5 and TRBJ2-7; possible D gene TRBD1, 6 bases. Germline V gives CDR1 MNHEY, CDR2 SVGAGI. The length of the CDR3 is 15 residues. Trimming took off 6 bases at V and 2 bases at J, with 17 bases between the two ends. CDR3 amino acids: CASRDQGTAAYEQYF. CDR3 coding DNA: TGTGCCAGCAGAGACCAGGGGACGGCCGCCTACGAGCAGTACTTC.

This clone has just one count. The chain is built from TRBV19 and TRBJ1-5; D may be TRBD1 (6 bases). The V end lost 6 bases, the J end lost 4 bases, and 13 bases lay between the germline ends. Germline CDR1 and CDR2: LNHDA and SQIVND (reference sequence). CDR3 length: 14 residues. The CDR3 loop reads CASSKTGGNQPQHF. The DNA of the CDR3 is TGTGCCAGTAGCAAGACAGGAGGGAATCAGCCCCAGCATTTT.

A word on this clone: This sample also contains other DNA sequences that code for the same CDR3. CDR3 loop: CASSEGALSGNTIYF. Here the CDR3 DNA reads TGTGCCAGCAGTGAGGGGGCCCTCTCTGGAAACACCATATATTTT. The chain uses TRBV2 and TRBJ1-3, with a tentative D call TRBD1 (6 bases). This CDR3 has 15 residues. The germline V gene has CDR1 SNHLY and CDR2 FYNNEI. V was cut by 3 bases and J by 0 bases, with 9 bases left in between.

This clone showed up just a few times. The CDR3 sequence: CASTPTPGQDLSNQPQHF. The DNA of the CDR3 is TGTGCCAGCACCCCAACACCGGGACAGGACCTTAGCAATCAGCCCCAGCATTTT. The chain has TRBV21-1 and TRBJ1-5; no check of the table's D call, TRBD1, against the DNA was made. TRBV21-1 is annotated as a pseudogene. The CDR3 covers 18 residues.

Here the CDR3 reads CASSHLQGGRGNTIYF. For the CDR3, the DNA is TGTGCCAGCAGTCACTTACAGGGGGGACGTGGAAACACCATATATTTT. The chain uses TRBV28 and TRBJ1-3; 8 bases line up with TRBD1. CDR1 MDHEN and CDR2 SYDVKM come from the germline V gene. V lost 5 bases, J lost 3 bases, and 9 bases stayed unmatched. The CDR3 is 16 amino acids.

The DNA for the CDR3 is TGTGCCACCAGCACCGGACTAGCGGTCTCCTACAATGAGCAGTTCTTC. Amino acids: CATSTGLAVSYNEQFF. The gene calls are TRBV15 and TRBJ2-1, with TRBD2 matching over 10 bases. The CDR3 spans 16 residues. With 4 bases clipped from V and 0 bases from J, the junction kept 3 bases outside the gene matches. Germline CDR1 LNHNV, CDR2 YYDKDF (reference sequence).

V is TRBV5-1 and J is TRBJ2-1; TRBD1 might be the D (6 bases). The germline gives CDR1 SGHRS, CDR2 YFSETQ. The CDR3 spans 16 residues. V was cut by 0 bases and J by 3 bases, with 13 bases left in between. CDR3 DNA: TGCGCCAGCAGCTTGGTGAGCGGACAGAACTACAATGAGCAGTTCTTC. Protein product: CASSLVSGQNYNEQFF.

V and J are TRBV7-9 and TRBJ2-1, with D possibly TRBD2 on 5 matching bases. The CDR3 is 13 amino acids. The germline gives CDR1 SEHNR, CDR2 FQNEAQ (reference sequence). V dropped 5 bases and J dropped 8 bases, with 13 bases sitting between them. The CDR3 DNA follows: TGTGCCAGCAGCCCACCTGCGGGTGATGAGCAGTTCTTC. This codes for CASSPPAGDEQFF.

This chain joins TRBV9 and TRBJ2-7, with D maybe TRBD2 (5 bases). From germline, CDR1 is SGDLS and CDR2 YYNGEE. This CDR3 region has 12 residues. Trimming took 7 bases from V and 5 from J, leaving 13 bases between them. The CDR3 bases are TGTGCCAGCGGACCGGGGAACCACGAGCAGTACTTC. Translating it yields CASGPGNHEQYF.

This clone came up once. The chain combines TRBV9 with TRBJ2-3, with 10 bases lining up with TRBD2. The junction had 17 bases not matched to a gene; V was cut back by 7 bases and J by 0 bases. The CDR3 is 19 amino acids. Germline V lookup: CDR1 SGDLS, CDR2 YYNGEE. Here the CDR3 reads CASSSPLAGAWTSTDTQYF. CDR3 in DNA: TGTGCCAGCTCTAGTCCCCTAGCGGGGGCTTGGACTAGCACAGATACGCAGTATTTT.

J is TRBJ1-1 and V is TRBV4-2, with 7 nucleotides matching TRBD1. Germline CDR1 LGHNA, CDR2 YNFKEQ. This CDR3 spans 13 amino acids. The trim removed 10 bases at V and 1 base at J, leaving 6 bases unmatched. The CDR3 DNA reads TGTGCCACCGAGGACAGGACGAACACTGAAGCTTTCTTT. Translation: CATEDRTNTEAFF.